Following are 27 T cell receptor beta chains from one sample sequenced in a study of T cell repertoires in cytomegalovirus infection. MiXCR, applied by TCRdb to the reads, yields one record per CDR3 protein. The sample records about 500,000 distinct CDR3 sequences, around 30% being singletons. For these TCRs, the target antigens are not known. The material sequenced was cultured PBMCs, taken from culture after CMV antigen stimulation. Receptors originate from a human donor in good health (CMV status not recorded). Some clones in this sample may be carry-over from other donors' samples.

The V gene is TRBV6-5, the J gene TRBJ2-5, with 11 nucleotides matching TRBD2. V trimming: 6 bases; J trimming: 5 bases; junction bases outside the gene matches: 8. Germline V CDR1 and CDR2: MNHEY, SVGAGI. The CDR3 runs 15 residues. The CDR3 DNA reads as TGTGCCAGCAGCTCGATAGCGGGAGGGCCGGAGACCCAGTACTTC. It specifies CASSSIAGGPETQYF.

This clonotype has more than one count but fewer than ten. The rearrangement links TRBV6-2 or TRBV6-3 to TRBJ2-7; the D call may be TRBD1 or TRBD2 (6 bases each). Germline CDR1 and CDR2: MNHEY and SVGEGT. The V gene lost 6 bases and the J gene lost 1 base, with 16 bases spanning the gap. This CDR3 comprises 15 residues. The CDR3 DNA reads as TGTGCCAGCAGGAGGGACACCGGGAGTTCCTACGAGCAGTACGTC. This translates into CASRRDTGSSYEQYV.

In this sample, this clonotype turned up many times. The chain couples TRBV7-2 to TRBJ1-1; no firm D call. The V end lost 4 bases, the J end lost 1 base, and 13 bases lay between the germline ends. CDR1 and CDR2 (germline): SGHTA, FQGNSA. CDR3 length: 15 residues. The CDR3 DNA follows: TGTGCCAGCAGCTCGAAGCTAACAAGGAACACTGAAGCTTTCTTT. Protein product: CASSSKLTRNTEAFF.

The chain is built from TRBV19 and TRBJ1-5, with 9 positions matching TRBD1. CDR3 length equals 14 residues. In germline, CDR1 is LNHDA, CDR2 SQIVND (reference sequence). Trimming took 7 bases from V and 5 from J; bases not matched to a gene: 6. The CDR3 sequence is CASTPGQGYQPQHF. CDR3 nucleotides: TGTGCCAGTACACCGGGACAGGGTTATCAGCCCCAGCATTTT.

The chain uses TRBV7-2 and TRBJ2-7; either TRBD1 or TRBD2 may fit D (5 bases each). The CDR3 runs to 16 residues. Trimming shortened V by 0 bases and J by 4 bases, and 16 bases separated the two germline ends. Germline V CDR1 and CDR2: SGHTA, FQGNSA. CDR3: CASSLAGLASKYEQYF. CDR3 sequence (DNA): TGTGCCAGCAGCTTAGCGGGGCTAGCCTCCAAGTACGAGCAGTACTTC.

This clonotype has just a few counts. The chain has TRBV11-2 and TRBJ2-1; D uncertain. V dropped 5 bases and J dropped 8 bases, with 13 bases sitting between them. CDR1 SGHAT and CDR2 FQNNGV come from the germline V gene. The CDR3 loop spans 13 amino acids. The CDR3 nucleotides are TGTGCCAGCAGCCCCTGGAAGACGGATGAGCAGTTCTTC. Translated: CASSPWKTDEQFF.

The V and J genes are TRBV10-3 and TRBJ2-7, with 8 bases identical to TRBD2. The V gene's germline CDR1 is ENHRY and CDR2 SYGVKD. The ends lost 10 bases at V and 7 bases at J; junction bases unmatched: 6. The CDR3 extends over 11 amino acids. The CDR3 reads CATGGSGEQYV. The DNA of the CDR3 is TGTGCCACGGGGGGGTCCGGGGAGCAGTACGTC.

This clonotype has more than one count but fewer than ten. V gene TRBV7-2 combines with J gene TRBJ2-3; tentatively, D is TRBD2 (5 bases). V lost 7 bases and J 4 bases, leaving 9 bases between the germline ends. The germline V gene has CDR1 SGHTA and CDR2 FQGNSA. The CDR3 is 12 amino acids. In DNA form, the CDR3 reads TGTGCCAGCAACCCCGGGGCAGATACGCAGTATTTT. As protein: CASNPGADTQYF.

In this sample, this clonotype turned up a few times. The chain has TRBV7-2 and TRBJ1-5; D not certain. Germline values: CDR1 SGHTA, CDR2 FQGNSA. V lost 4 bases and J 9 bases, leaving 22 bases between the germline ends. The CDR3 length is 16 residues. The DNA of the CDR3 is TGTGCCAGCAGCTCCCCAAATTTCGGGGTGGAGGTGCCCCAGCATTTT. Protein sequence: CASSSPNFGVEVPQHF.

V and J are TRBV7-9 and TRBJ2-1; D tentatively reads TRBD1 or TRBD2 (5 bases each). The CDR3 loop spans 17 amino acids. Germline V gene data show CDR1 as SEHNR and CDR2 as FQNEAQ (reference sequence). Trimming took off 8 bases at V and 4 bases at J, with 24 bases between the two ends. CDR3 sequence reads: CASQEGGWIGAYNEQFF. CDR3 nucleotide sequence: TGTGCCAGCCAAGAGGGCGGGTGGATAGGGGCTTACAATGAGCAGTTCTTC.

The chain is built from TRBV7-8 and TRBJ1-5; D unresolved. CDR1 is SGHVS and CDR2 is FQNEAQ in the germline V gene. The CDR3 runs to 15 residues. V was clipped by 5 bases and J by 0 bases, with 11 bases between them. The CDR3 coding sequence is TGTGCCAGCAGCCAAGGCGGCCCTAGCAATCAGCCCCAGCATTTT. It specifies CASSQGGPSNQPQHF.

The chain joins TRBV4-1 to TRBJ2-7; D is tentatively TRBD1 or TRBD2 (6 bases each). This CDR3 is 15 amino acids long. The V end lost 3 bases, the J end lost 0 bases, and 12 bases lay between the germline ends. Germline values: CDR1 MGHRA, CDR2 YSYEKL. CDR3 sequence: CASSQGGGSSYEQYF. The CDR3 nucleotides are TGCGCCAGCAGCCAGGGGGGCGGCAGCTCCTACGAGCAGTACTTC.

Only a few counts were recorded for this clonotype. The chain joins TRBV15 to TRBJ2-1; D is possibly TRBD1 (5 bases). Trimming pared 0 bases from V and 6 bases from J, leaving 15 bases between. The germline V gene has CDR1 LNHNV and CDR2 YYDKDF (reference sequence). This CDR3 has 16 residues. The CDR3 DNA follows: TGTGCCACCAGCAGAGAGGTCTTCAGGGCAGGCAATGAGCAGTTCTTC. It yields the protein CATSREVFRAGNEQFF.

The table lists this clonotype with a few counts. The chain uses TRBV5-1 and TRBJ2-7, with D possibly matching TRBD1 (6 bases). V gave up 7 bases and J gave up 5 bases, with 10 bases separating them. CDR1 is SGHRS, CDR2 YFSETQ, per germline. The CDR3 consists of 11 residues. CDR3 sequence reads: CASAKGDEQYF. The CDR3 nucleotides read TGCGCCAGCGCTAAGGGGGACGAGCAGTACTTC.

This chain joins TRBV4-1 and TRBJ2-7; a possible D gene is TRBD1 (6 bases). CDR3 length equals 16 residues. Germline V CDR1 and CDR2: MGHRA, YSYEKL. V shed 0 bases and J shed 5 bases, with 17 bases lying between them. The CDR3 coding sequence is TGCGCCAGCAGCCAAGAGTCGGGCAGGGGATTTGACGAGCAGTACTTC. Translated: CASSQESGRGFDEQYF.

The chain joins TRBV6-5 to TRBJ2-5; TRBD2 is a possible D gene (6 bases). The CDR3 is made up of 15 amino acids. The V end was cut by 6 bases, the J end by 1 base, with 15 bases between. Per germline, CDR1 MNHEY and CDR2 SVGAGI. Written as DNA, the CDR3 is TGTGCCAGCAGCCGCGGGGTGAGGGGCCAAGAGACCCAGTACTTC. Amino acid sequence: CASSRGVRGQETQYF.

The CDR3 nucleotides read TGTGCCAGCAGCACCGGGCCTAGACCCTACGAGCAGTACGTC. The encoded protein is CASSTGPRPYEQYV. This chain links TRBV28 with TRBJ2-7; D not resolved. Trimming removed 6 bases from V and 2 bases from J, with 14 bases in between. The CDR3 has 14 amino acids. Looked up from germline, CDR1 is MDHEN and CDR2 is SYDVKM.

This clonotype was found a few times. The rearrangement uses TRBV6-6 and TRBJ2-3; maybe TRBD1 (6 bases). Between the trimmed V and J ends, which lost 4 bases and 0 bases, there was a span of 14 bases. The germline CDR1 and CDR2 sequences are MNHNY and SVGAGI (reference sequence). This CDR3 spans 16 amino acids. This chain's CDR3 is CASSSVRGSSTDTQYF. The DNA for the CDR3 is TGTGCCAGCAGTTCCGTAAGGGGGAGTAGCACAGATACGCAGTATTTT.

A few counts support this clonotype. The rearrangement links TRBV11-3 to TRBJ1-1; D remains unclear. The CDR3 has 11 amino acids. V was pared by 3 bases and J by 7 bases, with 6 bases between. From germline, CDR1 is SGHNT and CDR2 YENEEA. The CDR3 DNA is TGTGCCAGCAGCTTTGGCATTGAAGCTTTCTTT. This sequence encodes CASSFGIEAFF.

This chain uses TRBV6-5 with TRBJ2-7; TRBD1 might be the D (6 bases). The CDR3 runs to 13 residues. Germline V CDR1 and CDR2: MNHEY, SVGAGI. The V and J ends lost 6 bases and 1 base respectively, with 10 bases between them. CDR3 in amino acids: CASRETGSYEQYF. The CDR3 coding sequence is TGTGCCAGCAGGGAGACAGGTTCCTACGAGCAGTACTTC.

This clonotype has more than one count but fewer than ten. This sequence joins TRBV7-9 and TRBJ2-7; a possible D gene is TRBD2 (6 bases). CDR1 SEHNR and CDR2 FQNEAQ come from the germline V gene (reference sequence). The CDR3 is made up of 13 amino acids. V lost 1 base and J 5 bases, leaving 9 bases between the germline ends. CDR3 DNA: TGTGCCAGCAGCTTAGTGGGGGGAGACGAGCAGTACTTC. Translation: CASSLVGGDEQYF.

This clonotype came up a few times. This chain uses TRBV7-9 with TRBJ2-1; TRBD2 might be the D (6 bases). The CDR3 contains 17 residues. V gave up 0 bases and J gave up 3 bases, with 15 bases separating them. The germline gives CDR1 SEHNR, CDR2 FQNEAQ (reference sequence). The CDR3 nucleotides read TGTGCCAGCAGCTTAGCGCCATTGGGGGGAGTCTACAATGAGCAGTTCTTC. As protein: CASSLAPLGGVYNEQFF.

The CDR3 spells CASSLVGQGKYEQYF. The CDR3 DNA follows: TGTGCCAGCAGTTTAGTTGGACAGGGAAAATACGAGCAGTACTTC. This rearrangement joins TRBV28 to TRBJ2-7; 8 positions match TRBD1. Germline V CDR1 and CDR2: MDHEN, SYDVKM. The CDR3 spans 15 residues. V trimming: 2 bases; J trimming: 4 bases; junction bases outside the gene matches: 7.

This chain joins TRBV7-9 and TRBJ1-1; 8 bases agree with TRBD1. V lost 5 bases, J lost 0 bases, and 8 bases stayed unmatched. CDR1 SEHNR and CDR2 FQNEAQ come from the germline V gene (reference sequence). The CDR3 runs to 16 residues. In DNA, the CDR3 is TGTGCCAGCAGCGATTACAGGGGGAGAATGAACACTGAAGCTTTCTTT. The encoded protein is CASSDYRGRMNTEAFF. The full variable domain, its missing parts supplied by reference TRBV7-9 and TRBJ1-1, is DTGVSQNPRHKITKRGQNVTFRCDPISEHNRLYWYRQTLGQGPEFLTYFQNEAQLEKSRLLSDRFSAERPKGSFSTLEIQRTEQGDSAMYLCASSDYRGRMNTEAFFGQGTRLTVV.

V and J are TRBV19 and TRBJ1-2, with D perhaps TRBD1 (6 bases). Between the trimmed V and J ends, which lost 8 bases and 4 bases, there was a span of 11 bases. This CDR3 has 12 amino acids. CDR1 is LNHDA and CDR2 is SQIVND in the germline V gene (reference sequence). Here the CDR3 reads CASGDTPYGYTF. The CDR3 region has the DNA TGTGCCAGTGGGGACACTCCCTATGGCTACACCTTC.

This clonotype turned up a few times. This rearrangement joins TRBV28 to TRBJ2-3, with TRBD2 matching over 14 bases. The CDR3 contains 17 residues. Germline V CDR1 and CDR2: MDHEN, SYDVKM. With 0 bases clipped from V and 3 bases from J, the junction kept 2 bases outside the gene matches. In DNA form, the CDR3 reads TGTGCCAGCAGTTTATGGACTAGCGGGAGGGGGACAGATACGCAGTATTTT. The encoded protein is CASSLWTSGRGTDTQYF. The full variable domain, with the rest looked up from reference TRBV28 and TRBJ2-3, is DVKVTQSSRYLVKRTGEKVFLECVQDMDHENMFWYRQDPGLGLRLIYFSYDVKMKEKGDIPEGYSVSREKKERFSLILESASTNQTSMYLCASSLWTSGRGTDTQYFGPGTRLTVL.

This clonotype has just a few counts. This rearrangement joins TRBV7-2 to TRBJ2-2; 9 bases are shared with TRBD1. The germline V gene encodes CDR1 SGHTA and CDR2 FQGNSA. The CDR3 consists of 15 residues. V shed 6 bases and J 4 bases; nucleotides not matched to a gene: 6. In DNA, the CDR3 is TGTGCCAGCAGACGGGACAGGGCGCTCACCGGGGAGCTGTTTTTT. Translation: CASRRDRALTGELFF.